These 11 T cell receptor beta chains were all obtained from the same sample, sequenced in a study of blood T cells in healthy people across ages (dated by TCRdb to between 2015 and 2016). The library was obtained by 5' RACE. Sequencing instrument: Illumina HiSeq 2500. A second PCR of about 7 to 12 cycles was run with a J-beta primer mix and a sample-barcoded 5' primer. The public reads were reanalyzed by TCRdb: fastp trimming at Q25, MiXCR alignment, in-frame beta chains only. All rows with the same CDR3 protein become a single entry with the most common DNA and genes. This sample holds over a million distinct CDR3 sequences; around 59% were observed only once. The top ten constitute roughly 7% of the sample. Source material: blood. The receptors were sampled from a man between 18 and 29 years old in good health.

The gene calls are TRBV5-1 and TRBJ2-1; the match to TRBD2 covers 9 bases. Trimming removed 0 bases from V and 5 bases from J; junction bases left unmatched: 9. CDR3 size: 17 residues. Germline assignment: CDR1 SGHRS and CDR2 YFSETQ. The CDR3 spells CASSLAYGTSPNNEQFF. The CDR3 bases are TGCGCCAGCAGCTTGGCCTATGGGACTAGCCCGAACAATGAGCAGTTCTTC.

The table lists this clonotype with a few counts. The rearrangement links TRBV15 to TRBJ1-1; a possible D gene is TRBD1 (5 bases). The CDR3 totals 16 residues. CDR1 is LNHNV and CDR2 is YYDKDF in the germline V gene (reference sequence). Trimming left V 1 base short and J 0 bases short, with 12 bases between. The CDR3 nucleotides are TGTGCCACCAGCAGAGCCCCAGGGCACTTGAACACTGAAGCTTTCTTT. Its protein product is CATSRAPGHLNTEAFF.

The CDR3 DNA sequence: TGTGCCAGCAGTTACTGGGATAGCGGCGAGCAGTTCTTC. It is translated as CASSYWDSGEQFF. The chain joins TRBV6-5 to TRBJ2-1, with D possibly being TRBD2 (6 bases). Trimming pared 1 base from V and 10 bases from J, leaving 11 bases between. Germline loops: CDR1 MNHEY, CDR2 SVGAGI. There are 13 residues in the CDR3.

The chain links TRBV4-1 to TRBJ1-6; D possibly corresponds to TRBD1 (5 bases). Looked up from germline, CDR1 is MGHRA and CDR2 is YSYEKL. The CDR3 sequence is 19 residues long. V was cut by 1 base and J by 8 bases, with 24 bases left in between. CDR3 residues: CASSQGGFQGNSLDSPLHF. In DNA form, the CDR3 reads TGCGCCAGCAGCCAAGGCGGTTTCCAGGGAAATTCGTTAGATTCACCCCTCCACTTT.

The chain couples TRBV6-1 to TRBJ2-1; 7 positions agree with TRBD1. This CDR3 has 17 amino acids. The V gene's germline CDR1 is MNHNS and CDR2 SASEGT. With 5 bases clipped from V and 0 bases from J, the junction kept 10 bases outside the gene matches. The CDR3 sequence: CASSKRNRGVSYNEQFF. Written as DNA, the CDR3 is TGTGCCAGCAGTAAACGCAACAGGGGCGTCTCCTACAATGAGCAGTTCTTC.

This clonotype has only one observation. The chain carries TRBV20-1 and TRBJ2-5; 11 bases map to TRBD2. This CDR3 region has 13 residues. Germline V gene sequence: CDR1 DFQATT, CDR2 SNEGSKA (reference sequence). The CDR3 here is CSLAGGPYNEQYF. CDR3 coding DNA: TGCAGCCTAGCGGGAGGCCCCTACAATGAGCAGTACTTC.

This clonotype was seen more than once but under ten times. As DNA, the CDR3 is TGCAGCGTTCTAGCCGGACAGGGACGCGAGCAGTACTTC. Protein: CSVLAGQGREQYF. The chain recombines TRBV29-1 with TRBJ2-7; 8 nucleotides line up with TRBD1. CDR1 is SQVTM and CDR2 is ANQGSEA in the germline V gene. V shed 5 bases, J shed 6 bases, and the junction held 9 bases outside the gene matches. The CDR3 runs 13 residues.

The chain is built from TRBV5-1 and TRBJ2-7; 7 bases align to TRBD1. The CDR3 extends over 15 amino acids. Germline V CDR1 and CDR2: SGHRS, YFSETQ. V shed 0 bases, J shed 3 bases, and the junction held 6 bases outside the gene matches. CDR3 sequence reads: CASSLVRDSGYEQYF. The CDR3 DNA reads TGCGCCAGCAGCTTGGTGAGGGACAGTGGCTACGAGCAGTACTTC.

V usage is TRBV10-3 and J usage is TRBJ2-5; 7 nucleotides agree with TRBD2. The better agreement between TRBJ2-7 and the DNA end casts doubt on the J call. The germline V gene encodes CDR1 ENHRY and CDR2 SYGVKD. This CDR3 has 13 amino acids. CDR3 nucleotides: TGTGCCATCACTCCTAGCGGAACAAACGAGCAGTACTTC. Translated, it gives CAITPSGTNEQYF.

This chain joins TRBV2 and TRBJ2-2, with D unclear. Germline CDR1 and CDR2: SNHLY and FYNNEI. The V gene lost 3 bases and the J gene lost 5 bases, with 7 bases spanning the gap. This CDR3 contains 13 residues. CDR3 in amino acids: CASSDWGTGELFF. The CDR3 bases are TGTGCCAGCAGTGATTGGGGAACCGGGGAGCTGTTTTTT.

J is TRBJ2-1 and V is TRBV3-1, with 13 bases lining up with TRBD2. Germline V CDR1 and CDR2: LGHDT, YNNKEL (reference sequence). V lost 3 bases and J lost 5; bases outside the gene matches: 4. This CDR3 region has 16 residues. CDR3 bases: TGTGCCAGCAGCCAGGGGACTAGCGGGGTAGACAATGAGCAGTTCTTC. It translates to CASSQGTSGVDNEQFF.